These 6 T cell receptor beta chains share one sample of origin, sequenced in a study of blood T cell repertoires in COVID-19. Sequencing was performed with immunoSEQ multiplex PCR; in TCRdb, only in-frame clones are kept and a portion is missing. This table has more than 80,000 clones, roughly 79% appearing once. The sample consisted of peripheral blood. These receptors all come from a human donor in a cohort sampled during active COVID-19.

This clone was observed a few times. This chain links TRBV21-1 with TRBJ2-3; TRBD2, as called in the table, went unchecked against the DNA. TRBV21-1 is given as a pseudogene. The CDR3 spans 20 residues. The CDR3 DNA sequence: TGTGCCAGCAGCAAAGTGGAGCGGGGGACCCCAACACAAGGAGCAGATACGCAGTATTTT. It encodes CASSKVERGTPTQGADTQYF.

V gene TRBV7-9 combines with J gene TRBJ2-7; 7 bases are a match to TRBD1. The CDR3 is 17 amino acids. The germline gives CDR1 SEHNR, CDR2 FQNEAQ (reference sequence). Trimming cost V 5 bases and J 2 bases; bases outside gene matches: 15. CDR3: CASSLRQGSDRTYEQYF. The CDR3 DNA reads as TGTGCCAGCAGCCTAAGACAGGGCAGCGATAGAACCTACGAGCAGTACTTC.

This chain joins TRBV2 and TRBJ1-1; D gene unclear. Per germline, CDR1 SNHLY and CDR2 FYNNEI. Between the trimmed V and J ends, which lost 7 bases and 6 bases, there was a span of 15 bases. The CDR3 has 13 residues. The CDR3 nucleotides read TGTGCCAGCACTAGTTCAGAGATAGCTGAAGCTTTCTTT. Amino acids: CASTSSEIAEAFF.

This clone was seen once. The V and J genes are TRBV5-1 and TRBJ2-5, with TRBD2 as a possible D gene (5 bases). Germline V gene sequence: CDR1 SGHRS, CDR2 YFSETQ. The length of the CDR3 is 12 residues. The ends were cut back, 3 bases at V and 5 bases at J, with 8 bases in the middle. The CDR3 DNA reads TGCGCCAGCAGCTCCAGAGGGGAGACCCAGTACTTC. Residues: CASSSRGETQYF.

DNA for the CDR3: TGTGCCAGCAGCTTGGAAACAGGGTCGGGAAAACTGTTTTTT. It yields the protein CASSLETGSGKLFF. The chain is built from TRBV5-4 and TRBJ1-4, with a tentative D call TRBD1 (6 bases). This CDR3 comprises 14 residues. V was shortened by 0 bases and J by 10 bases, with 13 bases between the two germline ends. Germline values: CDR1 SGHNT, CDR2 YYREEE (reference sequence). Filled out from reference TRBV5-4 and TRBJ1-4, the complete variable domain reads ETGVTQSPTHLIKTRGQQVTLRCSSQSGHNTVSWYQQALGQGPQFIFQYYREEENGRGNFPPRFSGLQFPNYSSELNVNALELDDSALYLCASSLETGSGKLFFGSGTQLSVL.

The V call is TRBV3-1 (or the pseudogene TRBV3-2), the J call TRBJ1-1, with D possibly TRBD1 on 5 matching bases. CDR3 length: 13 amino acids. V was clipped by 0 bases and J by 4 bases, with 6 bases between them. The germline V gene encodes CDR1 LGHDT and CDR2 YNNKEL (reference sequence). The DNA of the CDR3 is TGTGCCAGCAGCCAAGAGGGGCGCACTGAAGCTTTCTTT. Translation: CASSQEGRTEAFF.